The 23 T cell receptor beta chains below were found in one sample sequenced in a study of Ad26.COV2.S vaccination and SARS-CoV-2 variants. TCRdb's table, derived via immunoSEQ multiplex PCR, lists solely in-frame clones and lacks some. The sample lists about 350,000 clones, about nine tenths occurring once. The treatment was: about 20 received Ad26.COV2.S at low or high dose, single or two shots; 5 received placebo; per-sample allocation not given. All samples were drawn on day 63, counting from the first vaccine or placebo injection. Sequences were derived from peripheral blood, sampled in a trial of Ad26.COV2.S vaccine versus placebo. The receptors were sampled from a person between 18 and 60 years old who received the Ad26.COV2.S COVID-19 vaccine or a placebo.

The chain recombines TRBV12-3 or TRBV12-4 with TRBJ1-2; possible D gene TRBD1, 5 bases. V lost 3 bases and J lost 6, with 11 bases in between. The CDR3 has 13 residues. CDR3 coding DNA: TGTGCCAGCAGTTTGAGGGGTATCCATGGCTACACCTTC. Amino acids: CASSLRGIHGYTF.

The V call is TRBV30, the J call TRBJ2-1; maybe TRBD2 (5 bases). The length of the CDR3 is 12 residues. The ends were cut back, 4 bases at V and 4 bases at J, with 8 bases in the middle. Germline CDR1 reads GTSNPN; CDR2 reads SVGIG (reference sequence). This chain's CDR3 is CAWIRGYNEQFF. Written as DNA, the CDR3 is TGTGCCTGGATAAGAGGGTACAATGAGCAGTTCTTC.

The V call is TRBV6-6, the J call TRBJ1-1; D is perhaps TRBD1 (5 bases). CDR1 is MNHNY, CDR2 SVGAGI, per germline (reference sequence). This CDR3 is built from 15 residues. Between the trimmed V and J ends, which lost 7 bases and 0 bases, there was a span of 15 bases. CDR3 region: CASTLDTRMNTEAFF. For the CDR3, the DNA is TGTGCCAGCACCCTGGACACTAGAATGAACACTGAAGCTTTCTTT.

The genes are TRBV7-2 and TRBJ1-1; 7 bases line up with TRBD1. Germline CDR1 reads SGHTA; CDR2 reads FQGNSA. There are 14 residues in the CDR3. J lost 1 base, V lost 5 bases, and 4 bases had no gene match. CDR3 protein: CASSINRGNTEAFF. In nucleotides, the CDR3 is TGTGCCAGCAGCATAAACAGGGGGAACACTGAAGCTTTCTTT.

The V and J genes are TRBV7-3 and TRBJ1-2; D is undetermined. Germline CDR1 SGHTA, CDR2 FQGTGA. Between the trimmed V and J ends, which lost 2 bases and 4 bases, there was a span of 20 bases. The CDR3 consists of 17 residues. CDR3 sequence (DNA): TGTGCCAGCAGCTTAGAAGCCGTGTCCGAGGGTGGCTATGGCTACACCTTC. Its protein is CASSLEAVSEGGYGYTF.

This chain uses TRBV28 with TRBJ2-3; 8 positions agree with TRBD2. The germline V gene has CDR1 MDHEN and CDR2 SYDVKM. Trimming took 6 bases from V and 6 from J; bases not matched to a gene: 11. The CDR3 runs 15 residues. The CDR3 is CASSPSGRGSDTQYF. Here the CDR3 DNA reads TGTGCCAGCAGCCCAAGCGGGAGAGGATCCGATACGCAGTATTTT. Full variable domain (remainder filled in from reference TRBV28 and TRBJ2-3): DVKVTQSSRYLVKRTGEKVFLECVQDMDHENMFWYRQDPGLGLRLIYFSYDVKMKEKGDIPEGYSVSREKKERFSLILESASTNQTSMYLCASSPSGRGSDTQYFGPGTRLTVL.

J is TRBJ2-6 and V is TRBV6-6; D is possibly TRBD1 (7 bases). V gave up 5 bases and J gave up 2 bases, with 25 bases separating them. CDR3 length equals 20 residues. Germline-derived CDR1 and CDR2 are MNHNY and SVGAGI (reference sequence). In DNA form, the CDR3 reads TGTGCCAGCAGTCGACAGGGTCGCAAACCGCGGGGAGCTGGGGCCAACGTCCTGACTTTC. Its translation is CASSRQGRKPRGAGANVLTF.

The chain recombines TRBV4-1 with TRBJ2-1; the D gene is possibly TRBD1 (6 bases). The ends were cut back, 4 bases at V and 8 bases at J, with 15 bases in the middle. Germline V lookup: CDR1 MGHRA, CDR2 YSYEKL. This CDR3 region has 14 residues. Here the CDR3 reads CASSLKQGRDEQFF. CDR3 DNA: TGCGCCAGCAGCCTCAAGCAGGGGCGGGATGAGCAGTTCTTC.

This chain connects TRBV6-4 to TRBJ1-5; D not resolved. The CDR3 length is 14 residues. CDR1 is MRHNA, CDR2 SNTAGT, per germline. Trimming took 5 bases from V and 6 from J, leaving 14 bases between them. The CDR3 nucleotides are TGTGCCAGCAGTCTCGAAGAGGGCTCTCAGCCCCAGCATTTT. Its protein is CASSLEEGSQPQHF.

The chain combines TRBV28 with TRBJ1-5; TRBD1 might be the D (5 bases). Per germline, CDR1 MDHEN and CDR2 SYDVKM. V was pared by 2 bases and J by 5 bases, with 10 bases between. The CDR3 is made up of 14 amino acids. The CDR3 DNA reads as TGTGCCAGCAGTTTACGGGGACCCCATCAGCCCCAGCATTTT. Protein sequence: CASSLRGPHQPQHF.

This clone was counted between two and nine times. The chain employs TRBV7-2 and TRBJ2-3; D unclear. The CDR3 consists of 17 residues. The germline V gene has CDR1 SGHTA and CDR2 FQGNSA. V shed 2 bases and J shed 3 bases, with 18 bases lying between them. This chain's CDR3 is CASSLWSNNLRTDTQYF. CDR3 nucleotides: TGTGCCAGCAGCTTATGGTCGAATAATTTAAGGACAGATACGCAGTATTTT.

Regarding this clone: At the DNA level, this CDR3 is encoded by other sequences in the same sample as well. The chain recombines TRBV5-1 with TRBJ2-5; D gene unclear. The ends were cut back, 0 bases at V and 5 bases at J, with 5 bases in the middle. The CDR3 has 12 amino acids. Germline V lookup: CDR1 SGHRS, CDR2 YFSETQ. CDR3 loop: CASSLGKETQYF. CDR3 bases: TGCGCCAGCAGCTTGGGAAAGGAGACCCAGTACTTC.

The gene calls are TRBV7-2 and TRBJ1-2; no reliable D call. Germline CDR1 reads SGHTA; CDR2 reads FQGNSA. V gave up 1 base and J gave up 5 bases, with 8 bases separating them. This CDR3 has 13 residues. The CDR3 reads CASSLVFGYGYTF. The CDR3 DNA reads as TGTGCCAGCAGCTTAGTTTTCGGTTATGGCTACACCTTC.

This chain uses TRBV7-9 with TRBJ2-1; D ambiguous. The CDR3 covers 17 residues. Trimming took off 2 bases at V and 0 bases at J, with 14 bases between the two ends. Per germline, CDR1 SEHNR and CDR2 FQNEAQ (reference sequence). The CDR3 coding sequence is TGTGCCAGCAGCTTACGTCGGGCAACAAGCTCCTACAATGAGCAGTTCTTC. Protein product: CASSLRRATSSYNEQFF.

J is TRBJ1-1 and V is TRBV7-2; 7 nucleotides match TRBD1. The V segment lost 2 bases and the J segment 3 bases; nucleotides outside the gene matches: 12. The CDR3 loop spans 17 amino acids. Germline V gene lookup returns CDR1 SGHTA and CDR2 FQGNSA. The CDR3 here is CASSLITPHTGDTEAFF. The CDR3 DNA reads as TGTGCCAGCAGCTTAATTACGCCGCATACAGGGGACACTGAAGCTTTCTTT.

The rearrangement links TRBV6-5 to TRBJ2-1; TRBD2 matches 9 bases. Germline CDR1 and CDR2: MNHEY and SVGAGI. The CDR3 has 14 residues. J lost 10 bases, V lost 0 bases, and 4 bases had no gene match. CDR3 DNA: TGTGCCAGCAGTTACTCAGGAACTAGCGGGGAGCAGTTCTTC. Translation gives CASSYSGTSGEQFF.

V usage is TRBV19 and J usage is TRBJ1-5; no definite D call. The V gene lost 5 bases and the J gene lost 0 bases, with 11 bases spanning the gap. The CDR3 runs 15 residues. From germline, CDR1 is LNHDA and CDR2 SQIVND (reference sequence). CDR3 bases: TGTGCCAGTAGTGGCGGGTGGAATAGCAATCAGCCCCAGCATTTT. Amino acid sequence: CASSGGWNSNQPQHF.

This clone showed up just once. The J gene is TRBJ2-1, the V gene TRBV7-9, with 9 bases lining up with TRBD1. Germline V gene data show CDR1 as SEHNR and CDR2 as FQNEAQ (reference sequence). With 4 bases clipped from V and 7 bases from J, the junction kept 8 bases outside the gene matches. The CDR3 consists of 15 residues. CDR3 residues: CASSSLGTGRNEQFF. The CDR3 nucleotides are TGTGCCAGCAGCTCCCTCGGGACAGGGAGGAATGAGCAGTTCTTC. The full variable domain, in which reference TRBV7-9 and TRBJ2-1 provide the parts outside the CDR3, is DTGVSQNPRHKITKRGQNVTFRCDPISEHNRLYWYRQTLGQGPEFLTYFQNEAQLEKSRLLSDRFSAERPKGSFSTLEIQRTEQGDSAMYLCASSSLGTGRNEQFFGPGTRLTVL.

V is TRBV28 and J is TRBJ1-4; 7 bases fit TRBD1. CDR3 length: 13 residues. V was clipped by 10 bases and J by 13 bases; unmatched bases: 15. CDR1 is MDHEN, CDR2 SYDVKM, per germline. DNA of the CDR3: TGTGCCACCAAAGTCTATGGGACAGTGAGACTGTTTTTT. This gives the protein CATKVYGTVRLFF.

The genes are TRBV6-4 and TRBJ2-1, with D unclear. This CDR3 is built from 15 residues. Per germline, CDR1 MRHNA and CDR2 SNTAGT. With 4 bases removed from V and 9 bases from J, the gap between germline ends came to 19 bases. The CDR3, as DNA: TGTGCCAGCAGTGCCGCTAGAGGTATGAATGGTGAGCAGTTCTTC. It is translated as CASSAARGMNGEQFF.

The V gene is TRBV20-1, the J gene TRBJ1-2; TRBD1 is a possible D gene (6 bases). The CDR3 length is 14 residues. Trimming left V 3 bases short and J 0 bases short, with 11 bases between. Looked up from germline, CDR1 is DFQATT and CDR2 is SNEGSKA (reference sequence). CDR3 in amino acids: CSASDRDTNYGYTF. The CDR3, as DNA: TGCAGTGCTAGTGACCGGGACACTAACTATGGCTACACCTTC.

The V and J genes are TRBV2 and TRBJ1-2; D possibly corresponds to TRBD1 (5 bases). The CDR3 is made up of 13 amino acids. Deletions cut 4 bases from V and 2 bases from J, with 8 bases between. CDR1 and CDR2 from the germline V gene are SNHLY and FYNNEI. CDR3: CASSVGGNYGYTF. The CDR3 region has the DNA TGTGCCAGCAGTGTCGGGGGGAACTATGGCTACACCTTC.

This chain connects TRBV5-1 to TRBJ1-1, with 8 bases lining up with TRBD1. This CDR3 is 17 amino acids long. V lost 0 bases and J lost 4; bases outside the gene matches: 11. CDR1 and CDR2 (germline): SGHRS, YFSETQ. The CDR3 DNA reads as TGCGCCAGCAGCTTGGTGGGACAGGTAAATATGGGCACTGAAGCTTTCTTT. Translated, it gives CASSLVGQVNMGTEAFF.